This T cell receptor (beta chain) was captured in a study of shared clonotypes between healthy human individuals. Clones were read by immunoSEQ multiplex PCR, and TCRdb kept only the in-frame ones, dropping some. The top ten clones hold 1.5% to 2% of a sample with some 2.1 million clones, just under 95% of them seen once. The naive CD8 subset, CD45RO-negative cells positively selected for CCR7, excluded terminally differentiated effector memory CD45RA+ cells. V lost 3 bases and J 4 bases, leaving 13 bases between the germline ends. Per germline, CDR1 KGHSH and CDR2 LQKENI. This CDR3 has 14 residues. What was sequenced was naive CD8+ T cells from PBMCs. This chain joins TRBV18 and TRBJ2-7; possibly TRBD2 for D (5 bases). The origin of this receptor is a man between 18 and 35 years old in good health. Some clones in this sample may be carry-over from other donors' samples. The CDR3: CASSPLGEQYEQYF. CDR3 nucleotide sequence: TGTGCCAGCTCACCCCTCGGGGAACAGTACGAGCAGTACTTC.